Presented here are 19 T cell receptor beta chains from one specimen sequenced in a study of cytomegalovirus exposure and HLA in healthy donors. The PCR made use of 60 Vbeta and 13 Jbeta primers. Sequenced by immunoSEQ multiplex PCR; TCRdb stores in-frame clones only, minus some. Of about 130,000 clones listed, more than 9% are singletons. The sequenced sample was PBMCs. The receptors originated from a woman in her late teens or twenties in good health and CMV-seropositive.

V is TRBV18 and J is TRBJ2-3; 12 bases fit TRBD2. The ends lost 1 base at V and 4 bases at J; junction bases unmatched: 3. The germline V gene encodes CDR1 KGHSH and CDR2 LQKENI. This CDR3 has 16 residues. Here the CDR3 reads CASSPLLAGGADTQYF. The CDR3 DNA reads TGTGCCAGCTCACCACTCCTAGCGGGAGGGGCAGATACGCAGTATTTT.

This clone has just a few counts. The chain combines TRBV5-1 with TRBJ2-1; 7 bases are a match to TRBD2. The CDR3 has 16 residues. Losses at the gene ends were 4 bases for V and 1 base for J; bases not matched to a gene: 8. Germline V gives CDR1 SGHRS, CDR2 YFSETQ. Here the CDR3 reads CASSIRTRWSYNEQFF. The DNA for the CDR3 is TGCGCCAGCAGCATTAGGACTAGATGGTCCTACAATGAGCAGTTCTTC.

The rearrangement uses TRBV13 and TRBJ2-1; 9 bases are a match to TRBD2. Germline lookup yields CDR1 PRHDT and CDR2 FYEKMQ (reference sequence). Trimming took 3 bases from V and 4 from J; bases not matched to a gene: 7. There are 16 residues in the CDR3. CDR3 DNA sequence: TGTGCCAGCAGCTTCCTCCAAGCGGGAGGTTACAATGAGCAGTTCTTC. This gives the protein CASSFLQAGGYNEQFF.

This clone has a handful of counts. DNA of the CDR3: TGTGCCAGCAGCTGGGAGAGCACAGATACGCAGTATTTT. Protein sequence: CASSWESTDTQYF. The rearrangement joins TRBV5-6 to TRBJ2-3; weak D call: TRBD2 (5 bases). The V end lost 3 bases, the J end lost 0 bases, and 5 bases lay between the germline ends. CDR1 SGHDT and CDR2 YYEEEE come from the germline V gene. The CDR3 length is 13 residues.

The chain joins TRBV29-1 to TRBJ2-1; the match to TRBD2 covers 16 bases. The V gene end was trimmed by 4 bases and the J gene end by 3 bases; junction bases not matched to a gene: 3. This CDR3 has 16 amino acids. Germline CDR1 and CDR2: SQVTM and ANQGSEA. The chain's CDR3 is CSVVGTSGGVYNEQFF. CDR3 sequence (DNA): TGCAGCGTTGTTGGGACTAGCGGGGGGGTCTACAATGAGCAGTTCTTC.

This clone has just a few counts. The rearrangement uses TRBV7-3 and TRBJ2-3; D might be TRBD2 (5 bases). Germline V gives CDR1 SGHTA, CDR2 FQGTGA. This CDR3 is 15 amino acids long. The V end was cut by 5 bases, the J end by 4 bases, with 16 bases between. CDR3 nucleotides: TGTGCCAGCAGCCTATATAAAGGACTCTCAGATACGCAGTATTTT. Its protein is CASSLYKGLSDTQYF.

The V gene is TRBV10-3, the J gene TRBJ2-1, with 8 bases identical to TRBD2. The CDR3 runs 13 residues. Germline loops: CDR1 ENHRY, CDR2 SYGVKD. J gave up 5 bases and V 10 bases, and 7 bases lay outside the gene matches. The CDR3 spells CATRTSLNNEQFF. The CDR3 DNA reads TGTGCCACCCGGACTAGCCTGAACAATGAGCAGTTCTTC.

This chain joins TRBV28 and TRBJ2-6; no reliable D call. The CDR3 has 15 amino acids. Germline CDR1 MDHEN, CDR2 SYDVKM. Trimming removed 5 bases from V and 4 bases from J, with 12 bases in between. The CDR3 DNA follows: TGTGCCAGCAGTCCCCCAGATACCGGGGCCAACGTCCTGACTTTC. Its translation is CASSPPDTGANVLTF. Variable domain in full (rest from reference TRBV28 and TRBJ2-6): DVKVTQSSRYLVKRTGEKVFLECVQDMDHENMFWYRQDPGLGLRLIYFSYDVKMKEKGDIPEGYSVSREKKERFSLILESASTNQTSMYLCASSPPDTGANVLTFGAGSRLTVL.

This clone has just one count. The V gene is TRBV18, the J gene TRBJ2-5; tentatively, D is TRBD2 (6 bases). Germline V gene lookup returns CDR1 KGHSH and CDR2 LQKENI. The CDR3 has 14 amino acids. V lost 7 bases to trimming and J lost 5 bases, with 17 bases between them. The CDR3 sequence: CASFRAGGTETQYF. The CDR3 DNA is TGTGCCAGCTTCCGGGCCGGAGGGACGGAGACCCAGTACTTC. The full variable domain, rest sourced from reference TRBV18 and TRBJ2-5, is NAGVMQNPRHLVRRRGQEARLRCSPMKGHSHVYWYRQLPEEGLKFMVYLQKENIIDESGMPKERFSAEFPKEGPSILRIQQVVRGDSAAYFCASFRAGGTETQYFGPGTRLLVL.

This clone appeared a few times. The chain carries TRBV6-1 and TRBJ1-3; 9 bases are shared with TRBD1. The germline V gene encodes CDR1 MNHNS and CDR2 SASEGT. CDR3 length: 16 amino acids. V shed 3 bases, J shed 0 bases, and the junction held 3 bases outside the gene matches. CDR3 residues: CASSEATGGSGNTIYF. CDR3 nucleotides: TGTGCCAGCAGTGAGGCGACAGGGGGCTCTGGAAACACCATATATTTT.

This clone has more than one count but fewer than ten. The chain combines TRBV11-2 with TRBJ2-7, with D maybe TRBD1 (6 bases). CDR3 length equals 15 residues. Germline loops: CDR1 SGHAT, CDR2 FQNNGV. Trimming took off 3 bases at V and 1 base at J, with 13 bases between the two ends. The CDR3 coding sequence is TGTGCCAGCAGCTTTGGCAGGGGCTTTTCCTACGAGCAGTACTTC. Translating it yields CASSFGRGFSYEQYF.

The V and J genes are TRBV28 and TRBJ1-1; TRBD1 is a possible D gene (6 bases). The V end lost 5 bases, the J end lost 6 bases, and 13 bases lay between the germline ends. The CDR3 is 13 residues long. The V gene's germline CDR1 is MDHEN and CDR2 SYDVKM. CDR3 protein: CASSLTGSPEAFF. The CDR3 DNA is TGTGCCAGCAGTCTGACAGGAAGTCCTGAAGCTTTCTTT.

This clone was detected a few times. The chain links TRBV6-1 to TRBJ1-5; no clear D. Germline CDR1 MNHNS, CDR2 SASEGT. The CDR3 has 14 residues. Trimming pared 4 bases from V and 2 bases from J, leaving 9 bases between. The CDR3 region has the DNA TGTGCCAGCAGTGCTCCCGGGGGCAATCAGCCCCAGCATTTT. This translates into CASSAPGGNQPQHF.

This rearrangement joins TRBV2 to TRBJ2-1, with TRBD2 matching over 11 bases. Per germline, CDR1 SNHLY and CDR2 FYNNEI. V lost 7 bases to trimming and J lost 7 bases; unmatched junction nucleotides: 15. CDR3 length equals 17 residues. The CDR3 nucleotides are TGTGCCAGCAATGGCCCTGGGTCTAGCGGGAGGCGGAATGAGCAGTTCTTC. It translates to CASNGPGSSGRRNEQFF.

V and J are TRBV6-4 and TRBJ2-1; 11 bases agree with TRBD2. Germline V gives CDR1 MRHNA, CDR2 SNTAGT. Trimming took 4 bases from V and 3 from J; bases not matched to a gene: 5. The CDR3 length is 16 residues. CDR3 in DNA: TGTGCCAGCAGTGCAGTAGGGACTAGCGGCTACAATGAGCAGTTCTTC. This codes for CASSAVGTSGYNEQFF.

The V and J genes are TRBV18 and TRBJ1-1; D is undetermined. The CDR3 is 13 residues long. Per germline, CDR1 KGHSH and CDR2 LQKENI. V lost 1 base to trimming and J lost 4 bases, with 7 bases between them. The CDR3 nucleotides are TGTGCCAGCTCACCACGTGACACCACTGAAGCTTTCTTT. Translating it yields CASSPRDTTEAFF.

The genes are TRBV18 and TRBJ2-6; D not resolved. This CDR3 is 16 amino acids long. Looked up from germline, CDR1 is KGHSH and CDR2 is LQKENI. The V gene lost 3 bases and the J gene lost 0 bases, with 9 bases spanning the gap. In DNA, the CDR3 is TGTGCCAGCTCACCTACCCGGAGCTCTGGGGCCAACGTCCTGACTTTC. Its translation: CASSPTRSSGANVLTF. Supplemented by reference TRBV18 and TRBJ2-6, the full variable domain reads NAGVMQNPRHLVRRRGQEARLRCSPMKGHSHVYWYRQLPEEGLKFMVYLQKENIIDESGMPKERFSAEFPKEGPSILRIQQVVRGDSAAYFCASSPTRSSGANVLTFGAGSRLTVL.

This rearrangement joins TRBV9 to TRBJ2-3, with a possible D match to TRBD2 (5 bases). Looked up from germline, CDR1 is SGDLS and CDR2 is YYNGEE. The V gene lost 0 bases and the J gene lost 1 base, with 15 bases spanning the gap. This CDR3 has 17 residues. The CDR3 DNA follows: TGTGCCAGCAGCGTAGAAGTGAGAGGCGGGCGCACAGATACGCAGTATTTT. Translating it yields CASSVEVRGGRTDTQYF.

The V call is TRBV5-6, the J call TRBJ1-1, with D possibly matching TRBD1 (5 bases). Germline CDR1 reads SGHDT; CDR2 reads YYEEEE. Trimming left V 4 bases short and J 4 bases short, with 20 bases between. CDR3 length: 16 residues. In nucleotides, the CDR3 is TGTGCCAGCAGCCTGGGACCGAAGGGCGGGGGCACTGAAGCTTTCTTT. Translation: CASSLGPKGGGTEAFF. The variable domain in full, completed from reference TRBV5-6 and TRBJ1-1, reads DAGVTQSPTHLIKTRGQQVTLRCSPKSGHDTVSWYQQALGQGPQFIFQYYEEEERQRGNFPDRFSGHQFPNYSSELNVNALLLGDSALYLCASSLGPKGGGTEAFFGQGTRLTVV.